This T cell receptor beta chain was captured by sequencing in a study of OX40 agonist ivuxolimab in advanced cancers. About the study: Participants, 75% to 90% male, averaged around 60 years of age, ranging from roughly 20 to 79.

Generated by immunoSEQ multiplex PCR, the TCRdb table keeps only in-frame clones and is missing some. The data show about 77,000 clones, more than 75% seen once. Germline trimming cut 3 bases from V and 7 bases from J; bases unmatched to any gene: 7. Germline lookup yields CDR1 GTSNPN and CDR2 SVGIG (reference sequence). The CDR3 spans 13 residues. The sequence was collected from an adult with an advanced solid tumor such as melanoma, head and neck, liver or kidney cancer. The V gene is TRBV30, the J gene TRBJ1-1; 8 bases line up with TRBD1. The input for sequencing was CD4+ or CD8+ T cells sorted from blood, taken in a trial of the OX40 agonist ivuxolimab. The chain's CDR3 is CAWSPRGHGEAFF. In DNA form, the CDR3 reads TGTGCCTGGAGCCCCAGGGGGCACGGTGAAGCTTTCTTT.